These 28 T cell receptor beta chains share one sample of origin, sequenced in a study of T-cell reconstitution after alpha-beta-depleted transplantation in children. As it was prepared, the TCRbeta library received unique molecular identifiers. In TCRdb, the PCR reads were re-called with MiXCR into one record per CDR3 protein. Of about 200,000 distinct CDR3 sequences listed, 17% are singletons. The source material was PBMCs, mostly from graft donor cells, sampled 360 days after TCRalphabeta/CD19-depleted stem cell transplant. Source of these receptors: a male patient between 2 and 15 years old who had a stem cell transplant for acute lymphoblastic leukemia, so the T cells may come from the graft donor.

This clonotype appeared many times. CDR3 nucleotide sequence: TGTGCCAGCAGTTTCGGGACAGGCAACTTTCAAGAGACCCAGTACTTC. As protein: CASSFGTGNFQETQYF. This sequence joins TRBV12-3 or TRBV12-4 and TRBJ2-5, with 8 bases matching TRBD1. J gave up 2 bases and V 3 bases, and 8 bases lay outside the gene matches. CDR3 length equals 16 residues.

This clonotype has a handful of counts. The chain employs TRBV15 and TRBJ1-6; perhaps TRBD1 as D (5 bases). This CDR3 region has 17 residues. Germline CDR1 and CDR2: LNHNV and YYDKDF (reference sequence). The germline V and J ends were trimmed by 0 bases and 6 bases, with 15 bases remaining between them. The CDR3 loop is CATSRDRAAGVNSPLHF. CDR3 DNA: TGTGCCACCAGCAGAGATCGCGCGGCGGGGGTTAATTCACCCCTCCACTTT. Full variable domain (rest looked up from reference TRBV15 and TRBJ1-6): DAMVIQNPRYQVTQFGKPVTLSCSQTLNHNVMYWYQQKSSQAPKLLFHYYDKDFNNEADTPDNFQSRRPNTSFCFLDIRSPGLGDTAMYLCATSRDRAAGVNSPLHFGNGTRLTVT.

A few counts support this clonotype. The V call is TRBV19, the J call TRBJ2-3; D remains ambiguous. The CDR3 contains 13 residues. Trimming took off 9 bases at V and 0 bases at J, with 10 bases between the two ends. Germline-derived CDR1 and CDR2 are LNHDA and SQIVND (reference sequence). CDR3 in amino acids: CASRRISTDTQYF. CDR3 in DNA: TGTGCCAGCAGACGGATTAGCACAGATACGCAGTATTTT.

This clonotype was detected many times. In DNA form, the CDR3 reads TGTGCCAGCTCCCGCGGGGTGGTGACCGGGACAGAGCAGTTCTTC. Protein: CASSRGVVTGTEQFF. This chain links TRBV6-2 or TRBV6-3 with TRBJ2-1; D is possibly TRBD1 or TRBD2 (6 bases each). The V gene lost 8 bases and the J gene lost 10 bases, with 24 bases spanning the gap. Per germline, CDR1 MNHEY and CDR2 SVGEGT. This CDR3 contains 15 residues.

This sequence joins TRBV2 and TRBJ2-7, with D perhaps given as TRBD1 or TRBD2 (6 bases each). Germline lookup yields CDR1 SNHLY and CDR2 FYNNEI. V shed 11 bases and J shed 2 bases, with 16 bases lying between them. This CDR3 is 13 amino acids long. The CDR3 bases are TGTGCCCGCCAGGGGACTCTTCCCTACGAGCAGTACTTC. Its protein is CARQGTLPYEQYF.

This clonotype was seen only a few times. The V call is TRBV7-9, the J call TRBJ1-5; weak D call: TRBD1 (5 bases). V lost 5 bases and J lost 4, with 12 bases in between. This CDR3 region has 14 residues. Germline V gives CDR1 SEHNR, CDR2 FQNEAQ (reference sequence). As DNA, the CDR3 is TGTGCCAGCAGCCCTCGAGGGGCAAATCAGCCCCAGCATTTT. Translated, it gives CASSPRGANQPQHF. The variable domain in full, completed from reference TRBV7-9 and TRBJ1-5, reads DTGVSQNPRHKITKRGQNVTFRCDPISEHNRLYWYRQTLGQGPEFLTYFQNEAQLEKSRLLSDRFSAERPKGSFSTLEIQRTEQGDSAMYLCASSPRGANQPQHFGDGTRLSIL.

This clonotype was observed a few times. This chain connects TRBV24-1 to TRBJ2-1, with 8 bases aligning to TRBD2. Germline trimming cut 3 bases from V and 7 bases from J; bases unmatched to any gene: 10. CDR1 is KGHDR and CDR2 is SFDVKD in the germline V gene. This CDR3 is 16 amino acids long. For the CDR3, the DNA is TGTGCCACCAGTGATCCCGGGACTAGTCGGCCTAATGAGCAGTTCTTC. Amino acid sequence: CATSDPGTSRPNEQFF.

The gene calls are TRBV5-1 and TRBJ2-1, with 15 bases identical to TRBD2. V lost 4 bases, J lost 10 bases, and 9 bases stayed unmatched. The germline V gene has CDR1 SGHRS and CDR2 YFSETQ. The CDR3 consists of 16 residues. The CDR3 reads CASSEKVGTSGGEQFF. CDR3 coding DNA: TGCGCCAGCAGCGAGAAAGTTGGGACTAGCGGGGGGGAGCAGTTCTTC. The variable domain in full, completed from reference TRBV5-1 and TRBJ2-1, reads KAGVTQTPRYLIKTRGQQVTLSCSPISGHRSVSWYQQTPGQGLQFLFEYFSETQRNKGNFPGRFSGRQFSNSRSEMNVSTLELGDSALYLCASSEKVGTSGGEQFFGPGTRLTVL.

This clonotype was counted a few times. The chain employs TRBV10-3 and TRBJ2-3, with TRBD2 identical over 12 bases. Germline lookup yields CDR1 ENHRY and CDR2 SYGVKD. The CDR3 is 14 amino acids. The J segment lost 1 base and the V segment lost 11 bases, leaving 4 bases of the junction unmatched. The CDR3 sequence: CAARLAGGTDTQYF. For the CDR3, the DNA is TGTGCCGCCCGACTAGCGGGGGGCACAGATACGCAGTATTTT.

This clonotype was seen only a few times. The chain is built from TRBV5-1 and TRBJ2-3; D could derive from TRBD1 or TRBD2 (5 bases each). The V gene lost 4 bases and the J gene lost 1 base, with 22 bases spanning the gap. CDR3 size: 18 residues. Germline lookup yields CDR1 SGHRS and CDR2 YFSETQ. CDR3 DNA: TGCGCCAGCAGCCTGGGACGCAGTAACATACGTCGCACAGATACGCAGTATTTT. Its translation is CASSLGRSNIRRTDTQYF.

The chain recombines TRBV7-8 with TRBJ2-2, with TRBD1 identical over 9 bases. Germline lookup yields CDR1 SGHVS and CDR2 FQNEAQ. The junction had 11 bases not matched to a gene; V was cut back by 0 bases and J by 3 bases. This CDR3 is 19 amino acids long. The CDR3 DNA follows: TGTGCCAGCAGCTTAGCCTTTTATGGACAGGGGAGGGACACCGGGGAGCTGTTTTTT. Protein: CASSLAFYGQGRDTGELFF.

This clonotype occurred many times. The chain recombines TRBV3-1 with TRBJ1-1, with a possible D match to TRBD1 (6 bases). CDR1 and CDR2 (germline): LGHDT, YNNKEL (reference sequence). V was pared by 4 bases and J by 5 bases, with 14 bases between. The length of the CDR3 is 14 residues. The chain's CDR3 is CASSRRGDGTEAFF. CDR3 sequence (DNA): TGTGCCAGCAGCCGGAGGGGGGATGGGACTGAAGCTTTCTTT.

The sample holds a few counts of this clonotype. This chain connects TRBV27 to TRBJ2-2, with D uncertain. The ends were cut back, 6 bases at V and 10 bases at J, with 9 bases in the middle. Germline CDR1 MNHEY, CDR2 SMNVEV (reference sequence). The CDR3 totals 11 residues. The CDR3 DNA is TGTGCCAGCAGAGACCGCATGGAGCTGTTTTTT. Translated, it gives CASRDRMELFF.

The chain employs TRBV5-1 and TRBJ2-7, with unresolved D. This CDR3 is built from 12 residues. V was shortened by 0 bases and J by 3 bases, with 4 bases between the two germline ends. The germline gives CDR1 SGHRS, CDR2 YFSETQ. The CDR3 region has the DNA TGCGCCAGCAGCTTGGCAGACTACGAGCAGTACTTC. Amino acid sequence: CASSLADYEQYF.

The chain employs TRBV28 and TRBJ2-7; a possible D gene is TRBD2 (6 bases). Deletions cut 6 bases from V and 7 bases from J, with 19 bases between. The CDR3 is 14 residues long. Germline CDR1 reads MDHEN; CDR2 reads SYDVKM. The CDR3 sequence is CASSPLGGTREQYF. The CDR3 nucleotides are TGTGCCAGCAGCCCCTTGGGGGGAACACGGGAGCAGTACTTC.

The V and J genes are TRBV5-1 and TRBJ1-1; 7 bases align to TRBD1. Germline CDR1 reads SGHRS; CDR2 reads YFSETQ. CDR3 length: 15 amino acids. V shed 4 bases, J shed 1 base, and the junction held 7 bases outside the gene matches. For the CDR3, the DNA is TGCGCCAGCAGCGACTGGGCAGGGGGGAACACTGAAGCTTTCTTT. Its protein is CASSDWAGGNTEAFF.

This clonotype was detected a few times. This chain uses TRBV20-1 with TRBJ2-1; the match to TRBD2 covers 10 bases. The germline V gene encodes CDR1 DFQATT and CDR2 SNEGSKA (reference sequence). The CDR3 covers 16 residues. V trimming: 6 bases; J trimming: 7 bases; junction bases outside the gene matches: 15. As DNA, the CDR3 is TGCAGTGCACCACCCCAGGGGCTAGCGGGAGAGAATGAGCAGTTCTTC. This gives the protein CSAPPQGLAGENEQFF.

This clonotype was recorded a few times. The chain has TRBV10-3 and TRBJ2-7, with 7 nucleotides matching TRBD2. This CDR3 comprises 13 residues. Losses at the gene ends were 6 bases for V and 1 base for J; bases not matched to a gene: 3. From germline, CDR1 is ENHRY and CDR2 SYGVKD. CDR3 in DNA: TGTGCCATCAGCCTAGCGGCTTCCTACGAGCAGTACTTC. Protein product: CAISLAASYEQYF.

This clonotype came up many times. V usage is TRBV3-1 and J usage is TRBJ2-5; D not certain. The CDR3 contains 12 residues. V lost 2 bases, J lost 5 bases, and 6 bases lay in between. Germline loops: CDR1 LGHDT, CDR2 YNNKEL (reference sequence). CDR3 nucleotides: TGTGCCAGCAGCCAACGTCCCGAGACCCAGTACTTC. Translated, it gives CASSQRPETQYF.

The V gene is TRBV11-2, the J gene TRBJ2-5; D perhaps matches TRBD2 (6 bases). CDR1 is SGHAT, CDR2 FQNNGV, per germline. The CDR3 runs to 16 residues. V lost 1 base and J 5 bases, leaving 17 bases between the germline ends. The CDR3 bases are TGTGCCAGCAGCTTAGTTCAGCCCGCGGCGGGGGAGACCCAGTACTTC. Encoded protein: CASSLVQPAAGETQYF.

The CDR3 spells CAVLGTSGGAKTYEQYF. CDR3 nucleotide sequence: TGCGCGGTACTCGGGACTAGCGGGGGGGCCAAGACCTACGAGCAGTACTTC. The chain employs TRBV29-1 and TRBJ2-7, with TRBD2 matching over 16 bases. This CDR3 has 17 amino acids. The germline V gene encodes CDR1 SQVTM and CDR2 ANQGSEA.

This clonotype was counted a few times. The chain uses TRBV29-1 and TRBJ2-2, with a possible D match to TRBD2 (7 bases). The V gene lost 5 bases and the J gene lost 8 bases, with 12 bases spanning the gap. Germline V gene data show CDR1 as SQVTM and CDR2 as ANQGSEA. The CDR3 is made up of 12 amino acids. The CDR3 DNA is TGCAGCGTTACGGGGGGCGATGGGGAGCTGTTTTTT. It specifies CSVTGGDGELFF.

V and J are TRBV5-4 and TRBJ2-1; D could derive from TRBD1 or TRBD2 (5 bases each). The CDR3 consists of 14 residues. Germline-derived CDR1 and CDR2 are SGHNT and YYREEE (reference sequence). The V end lost 4 bases, the J end lost 0 bases, and 8 bases lay between the germline ends. CDR3 sequence: CASSRGDSYNEQFF. The CDR3 region has the DNA TGTGCCAGCAGCAGGGGAGACTCCTACAATGAGCAGTTCTTC.

This clonotype appeared many times. The chain couples TRBV29-1 to TRBJ2-1; maybe TRBD2 (5 bases). The CDR3 runs 14 residues. V was trimmed by 5 bases and J by 10 bases, leaving 21 bases between them. Germline-derived CDR1 and CDR2 are SQVTM and ANQGSEA. CDR3 sequence: CSVIVRGRSREQFF. The CDR3 DNA reads TGCAGCGTTATCGTACGGGGTAGGAGTAGAGAGCAGTTCTTC.

The V call is TRBV7-2, the J call TRBJ2-7; no reliable D call. The CDR3 has 14 amino acids. The ends were cut back, 2 bases at V and 4 bases at J, with 12 bases in the middle. The germline V gene encodes CDR1 SGHTA and CDR2 FQGNSA. The CDR3: CASSLMSRGYEQYF. CDR3 DNA sequence: TGTGCCAGCAGCTTAATGTCCCGCGGATACGAGCAGTACTTC. The full variable domain, rest sourced from reference TRBV7-2 and TRBJ2-7, is GAGVSQSPSNKVTEKGKDVELRCDPISGHTALYWYRQSLGQGLEFLIYFQGNSAPDKSGLPSDRFSAERTGGSVSTLTIQRTQQEDSAVYLCASSLMSRGYEQYFGPGTRLTVT.

This clonotype was seen a handful of times. The chain joins TRBV27 to TRBJ2-2, with 8 bases identical to TRBD1. Per the germline V gene, CDR1 is MNHEY and CDR2 is SMNVEV (reference sequence). V was clipped by 6 bases and J by 4 bases; unmatched bases: 4. The CDR3 extends over 14 amino acids. The CDR3 DNA follows: TGTGCCAGCAGCTCCGACAGGGGCACCGGGGAGCTGTTTTTT. This codes for CASSSDRGTGELFF.

The chain links TRBV24-1 to TRBJ2-3; D remains unclear. V lost 1 base, J lost 3 bases, and 13 bases lay in between. Germline CDR1 KGHDR, CDR2 SFDVKD. The CDR3 is 16 amino acids. CDR3 residues: CATSDFPRAGTDTQYF. The CDR3 nucleotides are TGTGCCACCAGTGATTTCCCACGGGCCGGGACAGATACGCAGTATTTT.

Regarding this clonotype: Since no conserved phenylalanine or tryptophan closes the CDR3, a read error is the likely cause. The chain carries TRBV14 and TRBJ2-5; D is uncertain. Germline CDR1 is SGHDN and CDR2 is FVKESK. This CDR3 comprises 17 residues. The V end lost 3 bases, the J end lost 5 bases, and 22 bases lay between the germline ends. The CDR3 reads CASSQGVHAILRETQYL. For the CDR3, the DNA is TGTGCCAGCAGCCAGGGTGTACATGCAATACTACGGGAGACCCAGTACTTG.